This TCR beta chain was documented in a study of T cell repertoires in cytomegalovirus infection. Study-level results: What dominated the ex vivo response were HLA-C-restricted CMV-specific TCR beta clonotypes. Identification of carriers of CMV plus the relevant HLA was performed using cumulative public TCR beta family frequency.

The CDR3 contains 16 residues. V was trimmed by 6 bases and J by 8 bases, leaving 25 bases between them. The V gene's germline CDR1 is SEHNR and CDR2 FQNEAQ (reference sequence). In the case of this clonotype: Its antigen is not known.

A single record per CDR3 protein comes from TCRdb applying MiXCR to the reads. This sample has roughly 500,000 distinct CDR3 sequences; around a third occur once, and the top ten carry about a sixth. The chain is built from TRBV7-9 and TRBJ1-1, with D tentatively TRBD1 (6 bases). This specimen consisted of cultured PBMCs, obtained from culture after CMV antigen stimulation. This receptor was identified in a human donor in good health (CMV status not recorded). Some clones in this sample may be carry-over from other donors' samples. DNA of the CDR3: TGTGCCAGCAGATTGCCGTGGGGGCCCCGGTGGTTCGAAGCTTTCTTT. Its protein product is CASRLPWGPRWFEAFF.